Below, 23 T cell receptor beta chains from the same sample are listed, as sequenced in a study of CD8 T cells in Susac syndrome. After extraction with the RNeasy kit, roughly 0.5 to 1 ug of the RNA was reverse transcribed using random hexamers. TCRdb re-analysed the immunoSEQ multiplex PCR reads in MiXCR, keeping a single row per CDR3 protein. The top ten hold 0.18% of the sample, which has about 300,000 distinct CDR3 sequences, around nine tenths seen once. Sequencing used CD8+ T cells from PBMCs. The receptors come from a human donor with multiple sclerosis.

The V gene is TRBV1, the J gene TRBJ1-1; TRBD1, the table's D call, lacks a check against the DNA. TRBV1 is annotated as a pseudogene. The CDR3 length is 17 residues. The CDR3 protein is CTSSQPGTAQMNTEAFF. The DNA for the CDR3 is TGCACCAGCAGCCAACCCGGGACAGCCCAAATGAACACTGAAGCTTTCTTT.

The table lists this clonotype with a count of one. The chain employs TRBV9 and TRBJ2-6, with D maybe TRBD1 (6 bases). CDR1 SGDLS and CDR2 YYNGEE come from the germline V gene. The CDR3 has 18 amino acids. Between the trimmed V and J ends, which lost 3 bases and 2 bases, there was a span of 18 bases. DNA for the CDR3: TGTGCCAGCAGCGCCCTTTTACAGGGAAGGACTGGGGCCAACGTCCTGACTTTC. Its translation: CASSALLQGRTGANVLTF.

The rearrangement joins TRBV27 to TRBJ1-1; TRBD1 might be the D (6 bases). V lost 0 bases to trimming and J lost 0 bases, with 11 bases between them. Per the germline V gene, CDR1 is MNHEY and CDR2 is SMNVEV (reference sequence). The CDR3 runs to 16 residues. The CDR3 region has the DNA TGTGCCAGCAGTTTATCGTATCAGGGGCTGAACACTGAAGCTTTCTTT. Translating it yields CASSLSYQGLNTEAFF.

V gene TRBV25-1 combines with J gene TRBJ2-7; D uncertain. CDR3 length: 12 residues. V gave up 4 bases and J gave up 0 bases, with 4 bases separating them. Germline CDR1 and CDR2: MGHDK and SYGVNS. Written as DNA, the CDR3 is TGTGCCAGCAGTGTAGTCTCCTACGAGCAGTACTTC. Protein product: CASSVVSYEQYF.

The rearrangement joins TRBV28 to TRBJ1-1; 10 bases align to TRBD1. Per the germline V gene, CDR1 is MDHEN and CDR2 is SYDVKM. V lost 8 bases to trimming and J lost 4 bases; unmatched junction nucleotides: 4. There are 13 residues in the CDR3. The CDR3 DNA sequence: TGTGCCAGCCAGGACAGGGGGGGCACTGAAGCTTTCTTT. This codes for CASQDRGGTEAFF.

This clonotype was detected only once. The V and J genes are TRBV20-1 and TRBJ2-1; 9 bases are shared with TRBD2. The germline CDR1 and CDR2 sequences are DFQATT and SNEGSKA (reference sequence). V dropped 3 bases and J dropped 6; count of bases not matched to a gene: 6. CDR3 length equals 14 residues. The CDR3 loop is CSARLTSGVNEQFF. In DNA, the CDR3 is TGCAGTGCTAGGCTGACTAGCGGCGTCAATGAGCAGTTCTTC.

The chain links TRBV28 to TRBJ2-1, with D possibly being TRBD1 (6 bases). V gave up 6 bases and J gave up 7 bases, with 10 bases separating them. The CDR3 consists of 12 residues. In germline, CDR1 is MDHEN, CDR2 SYDVKM. The CDR3 DNA reads as TGTGCCAGCAGATTTACAGGGAATGAGCAGTTCTTC. This codes for CASRFTGNEQFF. Combining the CDR3 with reference TRBV28 and TRBJ2-1 gives the whole variable domain DVKVTQSSRYLVKRTGEKVFLECVQDMDHENMFWYRQDPGLGLRLIYFSYDVKMKEKGDIPEGYSVSREKKERFSLILESASTNQTSMYLCASRFTGNEQFFGPGTRLTVL.

This chain uses TRBV4-1 with TRBJ2-7; 8 bases line up with TRBD1. This CDR3 spans 14 amino acids. Germline CDR1 is MGHRA and CDR2 is YSYEKL. Unmatched junction bases numbered 2, after V lost 0 bases and J lost 4 bases. The CDR3 coding sequence is TGCGCCAGCAGCCAAGAATACAGGGGGTACGAGCAGTACTTC. It translates to CASSQEYRGYEQYF.

This clonotype was recorded only once. This chain connects TRBV6-5 to TRBJ2-1; TRBD1 agrees at 9 bases. The germline CDR1 and CDR2 sequences are MNHEY and SVGAGI. The ends lost 0 bases at V and 4 bases at J; junction bases unmatched: 1. This CDR3 spans 15 amino acids. CDR3 sequence (DNA): TGTGCCAGCAGTTACTCTGGGACAGGGTACAATGAGCAGTTCTTC. It specifies CASSYSGTGYNEQFF.

V and J are TRBV7-3 and TRBJ2-3; D assignment may be TRBD1 or TRBD2 (5 bases each). V lost 2 bases and J 1 base, leaving 10 bases between the germline ends. Per germline, CDR1 SGHTA and CDR2 FQGTGA. The CDR3 is 15 residues long. DNA of the CDR3: TGTGCCAGCAGCTTACTCCGGGGCGGCACAGATACGCAGTATTTT. Its protein product is CASSLLRGGTDTQYF. Variable domain in full (rest from reference TRBV7-3 and TRBJ2-3): GAGVSQTPSNKVTEKGKYVELRCDPISGHTALYWYRQSLGQGPEFLIYFQGTGAADDSGLPNDRFFAVRPEGSVSTLKIQRTERGDSAVYLCASSLLRGGTDTQYFGPGTRLTVL.

The V call is TRBV5-4, the J call TRBJ2-2, with a possible D match to TRBD2 (6 bases). This CDR3 comprises 14 residues. In germline, CDR1 is SGHNT, CDR2 YYREEE (reference sequence). The V end was cut by 5 bases, the J end by 3 bases, with 11 bases between. The CDR3 coding sequence is TGTGCCAGCAGGTTATGGGGGGACACCGGGGAGCTGTTTTTT. It is translated as CASRLWGDTGELFF. Supplemented by reference TRBV5-4 and TRBJ2-2, the full variable domain reads ETGVTQSPTHLIKTRGQQVTLRCSSQSGHNTVSWYQQALGQGPQFIFQYYREEENGRGNFPPRFSGLQFPNYSSELNVNALELDDSALYLCASRLWGDTGELFFGEGSRLTVL.

The rearrangement links TRBV4-3 to TRBJ1-5, with D maybe TRBD1 (5 bases). Germline loops: CDR1 LGHNA, CDR2 YSLEER. The V end was cut by 1 base, the J end by 6 bases, with 19 bases between. This CDR3 is 17 amino acids long. The CDR3 spells CASSQGSGPFGSQPQHF. In nucleotides, the CDR3 is TGCGCCAGCAGCCAAGGTTCAGGGCCGTTCGGTAGTCAGCCCCAGCATTTT.

The table lists this clonotype with a count of one. The rearrangement joins TRBV27 to TRBJ2-7; D is perhaps TRBD1 (6 bases). The V end lost 2 bases, the J end lost 6 bases, and 11 bases lay between the germline ends. The CDR3 length is 13 residues. Germline values: CDR1 MNHEY, CDR2 SMNVEV (reference sequence). The CDR3 sequence is CASSLGTPCEQYF. The CDR3 DNA reads as TGTGCCAGCAGTTTAGGGACACCTTGCGAGCAGTACTTC.

The chain uses TRBV30 and TRBJ2-3; D possibly uses TRBD1 or TRBD2 (5 bases each). The CDR3 loop spans 11 amino acids. The germline V and J ends were trimmed by 1 base and 6 bases, with 5 bases remaining between them. The germline gives CDR1 GTSNPN, CDR2 SVGIG (reference sequence). In DNA, the CDR3 is TGTGCCTGGAGTGGGGGGGATACGCAGTATTTT. Translating gives CAWSGGDTQYF.

The chain carries TRBV7-9 and TRBJ1-2; D is perhaps TRBD1 (6 bases). CDR3 length: 11 amino acids. CDR1 and CDR2 from the germline V gene are SEHNR and FQNEAQ (reference sequence). CDR3 protein: CVLQGSYGYTF. The CDR3 DNA sequence: TGTGTCCTACAGGGAAGCTATGGCTACACCTTC.

The rearrangement links TRBV4-1 to TRBJ1-5, with D tentatively TRBD1 (5 bases). Germline V CDR1 and CDR2: MGHRA, YSYEKL. The CDR3 spans 15 residues. V was clipped by 3 bases and J by 6 bases, with 15 bases between them. CDR3 residues: CASSQPPGPGQPQHF. CDR3 coding DNA: TGCGCCAGCAGCCAGCCCCCAGGGCCGGGTCAGCCCCAGCATTTT.

DNA for the CDR3: TGTGCCAGCCGAGAGACAGGGTTTGGGGCCAACGTCCTGACTTTC. The encoded protein is CASRETGFGANVLTF. The chain recombines TRBV6-4 with TRBJ2-6; TRBD1 aligns across 7 bases. CDR1 is MRHNA, CDR2 SNTAGT, per germline. This CDR3 contains 15 residues. The V segment lost 8 bases and the J segment 3 bases; nucleotides outside the gene matches: 7.

This chain uses TRBV9 with TRBJ2-7; 7 bases line up with TRBD1. The CDR3 is 15 residues long. Germline V gene data show CDR1 as SGDLS and CDR2 as YYNGEE. The V segment lost 0 bases and the J segment 1 base; nucleotides outside the gene matches: 4. The CDR3 spells CASSVAEGASYEQYF. DNA of the CDR3: TGTGCCAGCAGCGTAGCAGAGGGGGCATCCTACGAGCAGTACTTC.

The chain is built from TRBV11-2 and TRBJ1-1, with TRBD1 as a possible D gene (6 bases). Per the germline V gene, CDR1 is SGHAT and CDR2 is FQNNGV. V gave up 2 bases and J gave up 0 bases, with 19 bases separating them. The CDR3 is 18 residues long. CDR3 sequence: CASSLYPRAGELNTEAFF. The CDR3 coding sequence is TGTGCCAGCAGCTTATATCCCCGCGCAGGGGAATTGAACACTGAAGCTTTCTTT.

The chain is built from TRBV12-3 or TRBV12-4 and TRBJ2-1; D may be TRBD2 (5 bases). The CDR3 runs to 16 residues. The V and J ends lost 6 bases and 7 bases respectively, with 22 bases between them. This CDR3 is CASSLPLVWGANEQFF. The CDR3 nucleotides are TGTGCCAGCAGCCTCCCCCTAGTATGGGGAGCGAATGAGCAGTTCTTC.

The chain joins TRBV7-9 to TRBJ2-1, with 10 bases matching TRBD1. This CDR3 is 15 amino acids long. The trim removed 3 bases at V and 7 bases at J, leaving 6 bases unmatched. CDR1 and CDR2 from the germline V gene are SEHNR and FQNEAQ (reference sequence). CDR3 nucleotides: TGTGCCAGCAGCTTCCGGGACAGGGGTCAAAATGAGCAGTTCTTC. Its translation is CASSFRDRGQNEQFF.

The gene calls are TRBV4-3 and TRBJ2-7; no reliable D call. The germline V gene has CDR1 LGHNA and CDR2 YSLEER. The CDR3 spans 14 residues. V lost 0 bases to trimming and J lost 2 bases, with 8 bases between them. The CDR3 spells CASSQEVVTYEQYF. The CDR3 region has the DNA TGCGCCAGCAGCCAAGAGGTCGTGACCTACGAGCAGTACTTC.

V gene TRBV27 combines with J gene TRBJ2-3; D remains ambiguous. CDR3 length: 12 residues. V was shortened by 5 bases and J by 5 bases, with 8 bases between the two germline ends. Germline V gene data show CDR1 as MNHEY and CDR2 as SMNVEV (reference sequence). CDR3 loop: CASSRAKDTQYF. The CDR3 bases are TGTGCCAGCAGTCGGGCAAAAGATACGCAGTATTTT.